This T cell receptor (beta chain) came from a study of cytomegalovirus exposure and HLA in healthy donors. CDR1 is SEHNR and CDR2 is FQNEAQ in the germline V gene (reference sequence). This CDR3 is built from 12 residues. Trimming took 5 bases from V and 9 from J, leaving 11 bases between them. Primers: 60 Vbeta forward and 13 Jbeta reverse. Per the authors' pipeline: Per a later analysis, the number of unique TCR beta chains was some 75 million, of which roughly 10 million were shared. Generated by immunoSEQ multiplex PCR, the TCRdb table keeps only in-frame clones and is missing some. The V and J calls and clone size come from that table; D and trimming were worked out from the DNA. This sample yields 200,000 to 250,000 clones, of which roughly 70% are seen a single time; 1.5% to 2% belongs to the top ten. A word on this clone: What it recognizes is unknown.

Study-level results: Some highly shared sequence variants likely arose as a pipeline artifact. The study labeled 164 TCR beta chains cytomegalovirus-associated.

Sequenced material: PBMCs. The TCR originated in a woman aged 25 to 45 in good health and CMV-seronegative. The J gene is TRBJ2-1, the V gene TRBV7-9; D gene ambiguous. CDR3 residues: CASSPALSEQFF. Here the CDR3 DNA reads TGTGCCAGCAGCCCCGCTTTGAGTGAGCAGTTCTTC. Full variable domain (missing parts from reference TRBV7-9 and TRBJ2-1): DTGVSQNPRHKITKRGQNVTFRCDPISEHNRLYWYRQTLGQGPEFLTYFQNEAQLEKSRLLSDRFSAERPKGSFSTLEIQRTEQGDSAMYLCASSPALSEQFFGPGTRLTVL.